These 7 T cell receptor beta chains came from one sample sequenced in a study of T-cell reconstitution after alpha-beta-depleted transplantation in children. Preparation of the TCRbeta library involved a method that used unique molecular identifiers. TCRdb ran MiXCR on the PCR reads and lists one entry per CDR3 protein. Of about 340,000 distinct CDR3 sequences listed, about 16% are singletons. Material: PBMCs, mostly from graft donor cells, obtained 360 days after TCRalphabeta/CD19-depleted stem cell transplant. The receptors stem from a male patient aged 2-15 years who had a stem cell transplant for acute lymphoblastic leukemia, so the T cells may come from the graft donor.

This clonotype came up many times. V is TRBV12-3 or TRBV12-4 and J is TRBJ2-5; TRBD1 matches at 8 bases. This CDR3 has 14 amino acids. Losses at the gene ends were 6 bases for V and 5 bases for J; bases not matched to a gene: 8. The CDR3 bases are TGTGCCAGCAGCTTACTCAGGGGGCGGGAGACCCAGTACTTC. Protein product: CASSLLRGRETQYF.

In this sample, this clonotype turned up a few times. The gene calls are TRBV10-3 and TRBJ2-2; D possibly corresponds to TRBD2 (6 bases). V was shortened by 8 bases and J by 3 bases, with 16 bases between the two germline ends. CDR1 and CDR2 from the germline V gene are ENHRY and SYGVKD. There are 15 residues in the CDR3. The CDR3 here is CAIRGGWPDTGELFF. In nucleotides, the CDR3 is TGTGCCATCCGTGGGGGGTGGCCCGACACCGGGGAGCTGTTTTTT.

This clonotype was seen only a few times. CDR3 protein: CASRGYSTDTQYF. In DNA, the CDR3 is TGTGCCAGCAGAGGGTACAGCACAGATACGCAGTATTTT. The chain recombines TRBV28 with TRBJ2-3; D ambiguous. V shed 6 bases and J shed 0 bases, with 7 bases lying between them. Germline V gene lookup returns CDR1 MDHEN and CDR2 SYDVKM. This CDR3 has 13 amino acids.

This clonotype appeared a few times. CDR3 in DNA: TGCAGCGTTCTGGGACAGGTCTACGAGCAGTACTTC. Protein sequence: CSVLGQVYEQYF. This rearrangement joins TRBV29-1 to TRBJ2-7, with TRBD1 identical over 8 bases. CDR3 length equals 12 residues. Germline CDR1 reads SQVTM; CDR2 reads ANQGSEA. Trimming cost V 5 bases and J 3 bases; bases outside gene matches: 3.

This clonotype was detected ten times or more. This chain links TRBV5-1 with TRBJ2-1; 7 bases line up with TRBD2. From germline, CDR1 is SGHRS and CDR2 YFSETQ. V was pared by 4 bases and J by 0 bases, with 4 bases of the junction left unmatched. The CDR3 has 15 residues. In DNA form, the CDR3 reads TGCGCCAGCAGCACCGGGACTACCTCCTACAATGAGCAGTTCTTC. It encodes CASSTGTTSYNEQFF. The full variable domain, completed using reference TRBV5-1 and TRBJ2-1, is KAGVTQTPRYLIKTRGQQVTLSCSPISGHRSVSWYQQTPGQGLQFLFEYFSETQRNKGNFPGRFSGRQFSNSRSEMNVSTLELGDSALYLCASSTGTTSYNEQFFGPGTRLTVL.

This clonotype was seen a handful of times. The chain couples TRBV12-3 or TRBV12-4 to TRBJ2-7; no clear D. V lost 4 bases to trimming and J lost 1 base, with 11 bases between them. This CDR3 region has 14 residues. CDR3 sequence: CASSWGHNSYEQYF. Here the CDR3 DNA reads TGTGCCAGCAGTTGGGGTCACAATTCCTACGAGCAGTACTTC.

As to this clonotype: This may arise from a read error, as a much more abundant clone is one base away. CDR3 DNA: TGTGCCAGCAGTTACGACAGCTCCTACGAGCAGTACTTC. Protein sequence: CASSYDSSYEQYF. The V and J genes are TRBV6-5 and TRBJ2-7, with D possibly TRBD1 on 5 matching bases. CDR1 and CDR2 (germline): MNHEY, SVGAGI. V gave up 2 bases and J gave up 0 bases, with 5 bases separating them. The CDR3 extends over 13 amino acids.